The sequence of this T cell receptor (beta chain) was determined in a study of monozygotic twins with inflammatory bowel disease. Germline CDR1 SGHRS, CDR2 YFSETQ. The CDR3 is 15 amino acids. cDNA for TCRalpha and TCRbeta was amplified by nested PCRs of roughly 17 then roughly 10 cycles. TCRdb reanalyzed the 5' RACE reads and collapses them to one entry per CDR3 protein, without DNA. The sample's table shows around 150,000 distinct CDR3 sequences. The chain recombines TRBV5-1 with TRBJ2-3; without DNA, the TCRdb call of TRBD2 cannot be checked. This TCR derives from a human donor with ulcerative colitis or Crohn's disease, or a healthy co-twin of an affected twin (not recorded which). The specimen sequenced was blood. CDR3 in amino acids: CASSRYSWDPDTQYF.